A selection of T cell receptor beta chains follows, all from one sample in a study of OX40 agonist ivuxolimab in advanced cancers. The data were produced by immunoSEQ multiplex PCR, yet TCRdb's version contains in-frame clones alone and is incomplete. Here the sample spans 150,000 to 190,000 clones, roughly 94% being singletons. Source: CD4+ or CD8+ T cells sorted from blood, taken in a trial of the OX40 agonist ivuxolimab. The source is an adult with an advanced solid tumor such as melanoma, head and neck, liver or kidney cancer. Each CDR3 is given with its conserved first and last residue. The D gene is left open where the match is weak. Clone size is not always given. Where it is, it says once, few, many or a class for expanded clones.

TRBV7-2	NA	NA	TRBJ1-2	TGTGCCAGCAGCTCCACAGGGTATGGCTACACCTTC	CASSSTGYGYTF
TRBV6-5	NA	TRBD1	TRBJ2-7	TGTGCCAGCACCCACGGGGGACAGGGGGGAAGGGAGCAGTACTTC	CASTHGGQGGREQYF
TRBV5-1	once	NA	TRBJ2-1	TGCGCCAGCAGCTTCCCGGGACCACAAGACAATGAGCAGTTCTTC	CASSFPGPQDNEQFF
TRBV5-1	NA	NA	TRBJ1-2	TGCGCCAGCAGACAAGATAACTATGGCTACACCTTC	CASRQDNYGYTF
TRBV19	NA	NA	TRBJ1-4	TGTGCCAGTAGTATCCAGCGGAATGAAAAACTGTTTTTT	CASSIQRNEKLFF
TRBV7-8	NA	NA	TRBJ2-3	TGTGCCAGCAGCTATTTGATAAGTAGCACAGATACGCAGTATTTT	CASSYLISSTDTQYF
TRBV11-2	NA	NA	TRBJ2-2	TGTGCCAGCAGCTTAGTTCCGGGTAACACCGGGGAGCTGTTTTTT	CASSLVPGNTGELFF
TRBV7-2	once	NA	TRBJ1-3	TGTGCCAGCAGCTTAATGGGGGACCTTCACTCCCCTATATATTTT	CASSLMGDLHSPIYF
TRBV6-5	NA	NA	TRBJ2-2	TGTGCCAGCAGTTACTCAGAATATTATAACACCGGGGAGCTGTTTTTT	CASSYSEYYNTGELFF
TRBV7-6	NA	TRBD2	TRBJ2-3	TGTGCCAGCAGCTCAAGCGGGGTAAGGCAAAATACGCAGTATTTT	CASSSSGVRQNTQYF
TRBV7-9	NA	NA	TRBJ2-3	TGTGCCAGCAGCTTAGAGGATAGCACAGATACGCAGTATTTT	CASSLEDSTDTQYF
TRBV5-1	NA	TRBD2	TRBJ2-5	TGCGCCAGCAGCTCTGCGGGGGGGTTGCAAGAGACCCAGTACTTC	CASSSAGGLQETQYF
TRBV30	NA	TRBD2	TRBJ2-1	TGTGCCTGGAGTGTAGGGCTAGCGGGGGACAATGAGCAGTTCTTC	CAWSVGLAGDNEQFF
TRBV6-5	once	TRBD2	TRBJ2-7	TGTGCCAGCAGCCCTTGGGAGGGAGGTTACGAGCAGTACTTC	CASSPWEGGYEQYF
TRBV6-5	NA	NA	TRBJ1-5	TGTGCCAGCAGTTACTCCCGGATCAGCAATCAGCCCCAGCATTTT	CASSYSRISNQPQHF
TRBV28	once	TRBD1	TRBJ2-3	TGTGCCAGCAGCATACCGGGACAGGGAACAGATACGCAGTATTTT	CASSIPGQGTDTQYF
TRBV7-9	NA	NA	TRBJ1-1	TGTGCCAGCAGCCCGTTGGGCGGGGACACTGAAGCTTTCTTT	CASSPLGGDTEAFF
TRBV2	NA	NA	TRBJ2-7	TGTGCCGGGGGGACAACGCGTGATAACGAGCAGTACTTC	CAGGTTRDNEQYF
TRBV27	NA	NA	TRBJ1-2	TGTGCCAGCAGTTCTGACAGTCGACCTTATGGCTACACCTTC	CASSSDSRPYGYTF
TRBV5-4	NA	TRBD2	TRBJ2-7	TGTGCCAGCAGCCGGACTAGCGGGGTCTACGAGCAGTACTTC	CASSRTSGVYEQYF
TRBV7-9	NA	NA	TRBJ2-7	TGTGCCAGCAGCTTTGCCTACCCTGACTACGAGCAGTACTTC	CASSFAYPDYEQYF
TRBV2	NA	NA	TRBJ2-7	TGTGCCACCCGCCCCTTACAGGGAGTCGGCTACGAGCAGTACTTC	CATRPLQGVGYEQYF
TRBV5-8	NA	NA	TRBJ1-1	TGTGCCAGCAGCCCCGGGCTCTTTTCCATGAACACTGAAGCTTTCTTT	CASSPGLFSMNTEAFF
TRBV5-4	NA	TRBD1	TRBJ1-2	TGTGCCAGCAGCTCTTACAGGGGCGCGAACTATGGCTACACCTTC	CASSSYRGANYGYTF
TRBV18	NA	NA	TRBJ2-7	TGTGCCAGCTCTGCGGGACAGTCCTACGAGCAGTACTTC	CASSAGQSYEQYF
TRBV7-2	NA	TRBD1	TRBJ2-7	TGTGCCAGCAGCTCCCAGAGGACAGGGGCTAGATCCTACGAGCAGTACTTC	CASSSQRTGARSYEQYF